This T cell receptor beta chain is drawn from a study of blood T cell repertoires in COVID-19 (dated by TCRdb to between 2020 and 2021). Background for the entire study: Collaborator samples came from the United States, Italy and Spain and covered acute and convalescent phases of COVID-19. A freely available public database, intended as a resource for researchers studying the immune response to SARS-CoV-2, is where the repertoires were released. Where HLA class I and class II types were available, the types were taken from metadata supplied by the sample provider, not from assay-based typing. Subjects who had been exposed to COVID-19, were actively infected with it, or had recovered from it provided the deeply sampled blood TCRbeta repertoires that made up the dataset. The material from the prospective study consisted of cDNA or gDNA derived from T cells, B-cell-depleted T cells, or PBMCs. A de-identified subject ID, COVID-19 status, age in years and sex were almost always included in the sample metadata. The samples were drawn from the first 160 participants of the ongoing ImmuneRACE study and from 1,254 subjects provided by 6 global collaborators. Overall study outcomes, separate from this receptor: The quantity of clinical and demographic metadata differed by source and by participant and was supplied without curation.

The CDR3 runs 15 residues from the cysteine to the phenylalanine. The entry retains the CDR3 DNA only, 45 bases that are in frame from base 1. V and J are truncated by 2 bases and 0 bases respectively, leaving an intervening sequence of 9 bases. From a lookup of the germline V gene, CDR1 and CDR2 are SGHRS and YFSETQ. About this clone: The specificity of this receptor is unknown. No qualities accompany the bases; no much larger clone lies one base away.

TCRbeta CDR3 regions were amplified from genomic DNA by means of the immunoSEQ Assay, a bias-controlled multiplex PCR. The source study handled its data this way. Within the assay, amplification of reference gene primers was used to estimate how many nucleated cells each sample contained. Sequence reads were collapsed and filtered to measure the absolute abundance of every unique TCRbeta CDR3 rearrangement. For each sample, productive Simpson clonality was calculated as the square root of Simpson's diversity index across productive rearrangements. TCRdb's version of the immuneACCESS table is confined to in-frame rearrangements and falls short of the full clone set. An unresolved V gene accounts for under half of the shortfall where checked; the remainder is of unknown origin. V, J and clone size are those of that table, while D and trimming were read from the DNA. The sample profile shows over 90,000 clones; roughly 81% of them were found once. More than 4% of the sample belongs to the ten largest clones.

One collaborating source in Seattle enrolled patients during active infection and followed them longitudinally through the course of disease. The collaborating institutions used their own protocols to collect whole blood in K2EDTA tubes. For TCRbeta analysis, collaborator samples were shipped as frozen whole blood, as isolated PBMCs, or as DNA extracted from either sample type. The chain uses TRBV5-1 and TRBJ1-5; too little of a D gene remains to name it. Sequenced input: peripheral blood. The receptor comes from an older man with COVID-19, enrolled during active disease. The nucleotide sequence reads TGCGCCAGCAGCTTTGACGGGTATAGCAATCAGCCCCAGCATTTT. Its coded protein is CASSFDGYSNQPQHF.